This is a list of T cell receptor beta chains from one sample in a study of PD-L1 blockade in urothelial cancer. The table came from immunoSEQ multiplex PCR; TCRdb's copy has only in-frame clones and leaves some out. The profile shows around 68,000 clones, 70% to 90% of them singletons. The starting material was PBMCs, obtained around atezolizumab (anti-PD-L1) treatment. The receptors shown here come from a man between 70 and 80 years old with urothelial cancer. Each CDR3 is given with its conserved first and last residue. D genes are given only for firm matches. Size values are once, few and many counts, or a class for expanded clones, and some rows have none.

J	D	size	V	DNA	CDR3
TRBJ1-1	TRBD1	NA	TRBV29-1	TGCAGCGTTGTGGGGGTAGGGGGCATGAACACTGAAGCTTTCTTT	CSVVGVGGMNTEAFF
TRBJ2-3	NA	NA	TRBV4-3	TGCGCCAGCAGCCAATTATTCGGGAGTCTCACAGATACGCAGTATTTT	CASSQLFGSLTDTQYF
TRBJ2-3	NA	NA	TRBV27	TGTGCCAGCTTAGGGGGAAGCTCTTCAGATACGCAGTATTTT	CASLGGSSSDTQYF
TRBJ2-1	TRBD2	NA	TRBV2	TGTGCCAGCAAGAAGGGGCAGCGGGGTGAAGAGCAGTTCTTC	CASKKGQRGEEQFF
TRBJ2-3	TRBD2	NA	TRBV18	TGTGCCAGCTCATCCCCGCTAGCGGGAGGGCCTGGAGATACGCAGTATTTT	CASSSPLAGGPGDTQYF
TRBJ2-7	TRBD2	NA	TRBV27	TGTGCCAGCAGTTTCGCTAGCGGGAGTGGCGAGCAGTACTTC	CASSFASGSGEQYF
TRBJ2-2	NA	NA	TRBV30	TGTGCCTGGACAAAAGACGGGGCCGGGGAGCTGTTTTTT	CAWTKDGAGELFF
TRBJ1-1	TRBD1	NA	TRBV7-9	TGTGCCAGCAGCTACACCCCCGGGACAGGTTTCATGAACACTGAAGCTTTCTTT	CASSYTPGTGFMNTEAFF
TRBJ2-1	TRBD1	NA	TRBV7-9	TGTGCCAGCATTCGTTGGGGGACAGGGGGCCGGAATGAGCAGTTCTTC	CASIRWGTGGRNEQFF
TRBJ2-1	TRBD2	NA	TRBV9	TGTGCCAGCAGCGTAGTCCCGGGACTAGCGGGAGTCTTTGAGCAGTTCTTC	CASSVVPGLAGVFEQFF
TRBJ2-2	NA	once	TRBV10-3	TGTGCCATCAGTAAACAGGACCGCGGGGAGCTGTTTTTT	CAISKQDRGELFF
TRBJ2-3	TRBD1	NA	TRBV18	TGTGCCAGCTCACCGGGACAGGTCGAAGATACGCAGTATTTT	CASSPGQVEDTQYF
TRBJ2-3	TRBD2	NA	TRBV2	TGTGCCAGCGACAGGACTAGCGGGACGCAGTATTTT	CASDRTSGTQYF
TRBJ2-2	TRBD1	few	TRBV2	TGTGCCAGCGAACCGGGACAGGAGAACACCGGGGAGCTGTTTTTT	CASEPGQENTGELFF
TRBJ2-3	NA	NA	TRBV2	TGTGCCAGCAGCTACAGGAGCACAGATACGCAGTATTTT	CASSYRSTDTQYF
TRBJ2-3	TRBD1	few	TRBV30	TGTGCCGGGGGACAGGGAAAAGATACGCAGTATTTT	CAGGQGKDTQYF
TRBJ2-5	TRBD2	NA	TRBV10-2	TGCGCCAGCAGTGGTACCGGGACTAGTTTGGGGACCCAGTACTTC	CASSGTGTSLGTQYF
TRBJ1-5	NA	few	TRBV10-1	TGCGCCAGCAGGACGGGACATAGCAATCAGCCCCAGCATTTT	CASRTGHSNQPQHF
TRBJ1-5	NA	many	TRBV23-1	TGCGCCAGCAGTCACTGGGCGGACAGCGCCAATCAGCCCCAGCATTTT	CASSHWADSANQPQHF
TRBJ1-2	NA	NA	TRBV5-1	TGCGCCAGCAGTAATGACCGGGGAAGCTACACCTTC	CASSNDRGSYTF
TRBJ2-3	TRBD1	NA	TRBV10-1	TGCGCCAGCAGTCCCGGGACAGGGGGCTCTGGCACAGATACGCAGTATTTT	CASSPGTGGSGTDTQYF
TRBJ2-1	NA	few	TRBV29-1	TGCAGCGTCTGTGACGGGGAGAATGAGCAGTTCTTC	CSVCDGENEQFF
TRBJ2-1	NA	NA	TRBV7-7	TGTGCCAGCAGCTTATCGATACTAGCCTACAATGAGCAGTTCTTC	CASSLSILAYNEQFF
TRBJ2-7	TRBD2	NA	TRBV19	TGTGCCAGTAGTGTCTCACTAGCGGGAGTCGAAAGCGAGCAGTACTTC	CASSVSLAGVESEQYF
TRBJ1-4	TRBD1	NA	TRBV7-6	TGTGCCAGCAGCTGGACAGGGGGCGCGTCTGAAAAACTGTTTTTT	CASSWTGGASEKLFF
TRBJ2-7	NA	NA	TRBV18	TGTGCCAGCTCACCTCGGGGAGACGAGCAGTACTTC	CASSPRGDEQYF
TRBJ2-4	TRBD2	NA	TRBV19	TGTGCCAGTACCCGGGCGGGAGGTAAGAAAAACATTCAGTACTTC	CASTRAGGKKNIQYF
TRBJ2-1	NA	NA	TRBV7-3	TGTGCCAGCAGCTTTGACATTGGAACACCCAATGAGCAGTTCTTC	CASSFDIGTPNEQFF
TRBJ1-6	NA	NA	TRBV27	TGTGCCAGCAGTTTAAGAACCCAGGGACTCGATTCACCCCTCCACTTT	CASSLRTQGLDSPLHF
TRBJ2-1	NA	few	TRBV19	TGTGCCAGTAGTATAAATGGGGGGTCCTACAATGAGCAGTTCTTC	CASSINGGSYNEQFF
TRBJ2-1	TRBD2	NA	TRBV5-1	TGCGCCAGCAGCTCACTAGCGGGAGGGTCCAATGAGCAGTTCTTC	CASSSLAGGSNEQFF
TRBJ1-5	NA	NA	TRBV6-6	TGTGCCAGCAGTTACCCCGTGGGGCAGGACAATCAGCCCCAGCATTTT	CASSYPVGQDNQPQHF
TRBJ2-7	TRBD2	NA	TRBV19	TGTGCCAGTAGCGGGGGGGGGATGGACGAGCAGTACTTC	CASSGGGMDEQYF
TRBJ2-2	TRBD1	NA	TRBV4-2	TGTGCCAGCAGCCAAGACGGGACAGGGAAGAACACCGGGGAGCTGTTTTTT	CASSQDGTGKNTGELFF
TRBJ1-1	TRBD1	NA	TRBV11-2	TGTGTGACAGGGGGCGTCTTAGACACTGAAGCTTTCTTT	CVTGGVLDTEAFF
TRBJ2-1	TRBD2	NA	TRBV5-1	TGCGCCAGCAGCTTGAGGACTAGCGGGAGCCCCCGGAAGTTCTTC	CASSLRTSGSPRKFF
TRBJ1-1	TRBD1	NA	TRBV29-1	TGCAGCGTCGAGGACAGGCCCGAACTAAACACTGAAGCTTTCTTT	CSVEDRPELNTEAFF
TRBJ2-1	TRBD2	once	TRBV9	TGTGCCAGCAGCGCCGCCGGGACTAGGATTAATGAGCAGTTCTTC	CASSAAGTRINEQFF
TRBJ1-5	NA	NA	TRBV28	TGTGCCAGCAGCCCTCCCCGGGAACAACCCCAGCATTTT	CASSPPREQPQHF
TRBJ2-2	TRBD1	NA	TRBV2	TGTGCCAGCACAGAGCAGGGGGACACCGGGGAGCTGTTTTTT	CASTEQGDTGELFF
TRBJ1-1	NA	NA	TRBV7-2	TGTGCCAGCAGCGTCCAGGGCCGCATCTGGGACACTGAAGCTTTCTTT	CASSVQGRIWDTEAFF